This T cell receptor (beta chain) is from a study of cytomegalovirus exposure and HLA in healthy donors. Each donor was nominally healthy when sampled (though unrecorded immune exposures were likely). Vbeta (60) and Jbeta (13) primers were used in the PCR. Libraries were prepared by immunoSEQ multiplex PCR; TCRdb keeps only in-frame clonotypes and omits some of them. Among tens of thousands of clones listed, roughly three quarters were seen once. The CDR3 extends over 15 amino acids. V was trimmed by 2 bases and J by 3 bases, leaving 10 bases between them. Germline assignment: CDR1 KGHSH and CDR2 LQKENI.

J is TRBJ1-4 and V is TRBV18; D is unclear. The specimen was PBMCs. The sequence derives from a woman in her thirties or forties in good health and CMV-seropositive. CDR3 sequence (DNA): TGTGCCAGCTCACCAAAATTCGGAGCTAATGAAAAACTGTTTTTT. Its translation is CASSPKFGANEKLFF. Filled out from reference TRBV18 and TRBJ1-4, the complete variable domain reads NAGVMQNPRHLVRRRGQEARLRCSPMKGHSHVYWYRQLPEEGLKFMVYLQKENIIDESGMPKERFSAEFPKEGPSILRIQQVVRGDSAAYFCASSPKFGANEKLFFGSGTQLSVL.